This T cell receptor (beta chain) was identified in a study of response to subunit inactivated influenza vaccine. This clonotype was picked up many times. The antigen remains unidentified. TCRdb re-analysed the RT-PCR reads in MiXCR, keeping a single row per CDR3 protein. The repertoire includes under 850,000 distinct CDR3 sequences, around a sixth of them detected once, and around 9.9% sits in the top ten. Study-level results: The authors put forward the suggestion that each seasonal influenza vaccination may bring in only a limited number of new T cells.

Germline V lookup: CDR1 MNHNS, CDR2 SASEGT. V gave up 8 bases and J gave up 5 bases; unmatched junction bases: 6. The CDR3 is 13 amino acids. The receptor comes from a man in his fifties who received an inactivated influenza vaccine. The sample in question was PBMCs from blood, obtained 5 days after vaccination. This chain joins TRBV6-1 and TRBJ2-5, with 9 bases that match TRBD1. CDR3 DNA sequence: TGTGCCAGCGGGGACAGGGTCGGGGAGACCCAGTACTTC. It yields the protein CASGDRVGETQYF.